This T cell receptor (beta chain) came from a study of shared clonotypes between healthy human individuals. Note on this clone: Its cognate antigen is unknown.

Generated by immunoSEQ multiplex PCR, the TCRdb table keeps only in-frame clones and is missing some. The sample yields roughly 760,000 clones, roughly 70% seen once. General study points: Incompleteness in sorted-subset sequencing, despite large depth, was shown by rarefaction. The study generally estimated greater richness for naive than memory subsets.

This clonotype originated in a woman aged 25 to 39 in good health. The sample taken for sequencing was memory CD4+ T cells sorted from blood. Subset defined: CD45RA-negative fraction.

The CDR3 protein is CASSPQAGSKNNEQFF. DNA for the CDR3: TGCGCCAGCAGCCCTCAGGCCGGCTCCAAAAACAATGAGCAGTTCTTC. This chain connects TRBV5-1 to TRBJ2-1; D gene uncertain. The V gene's germline CDR1 is SGHRS and CDR2 YFSETQ. This CDR3 has 16 amino acids. Trimming took 4 bases from V and 5 from J, leaving 19 bases between them.